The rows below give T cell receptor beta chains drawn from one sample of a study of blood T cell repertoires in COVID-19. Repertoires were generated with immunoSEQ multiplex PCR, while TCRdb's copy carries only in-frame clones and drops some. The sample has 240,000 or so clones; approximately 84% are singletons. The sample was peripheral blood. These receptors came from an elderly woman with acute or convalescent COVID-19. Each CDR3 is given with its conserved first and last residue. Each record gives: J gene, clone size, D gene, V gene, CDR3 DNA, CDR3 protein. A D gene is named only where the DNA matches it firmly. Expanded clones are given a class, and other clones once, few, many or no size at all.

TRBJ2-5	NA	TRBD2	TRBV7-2	TGTGCCAGCAGCTTAGCCCCGACTAGCGGAAAAGAGACCCAGTACTTC	CASSLAPTSGKETQYF
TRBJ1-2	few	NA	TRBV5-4	TGTGCCAGCAGCTGGTCAGGGGCGGGCGGCTACACCTTC	CASSWSGAGGYTF
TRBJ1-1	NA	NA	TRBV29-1	TGCAGCGTTGAAGCAGGGTTGAACACTGAAGCTTTCTTT	CSVEAGLNTEAFF
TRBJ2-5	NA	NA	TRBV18	TGTGCCAGCTCACCAGGGGACAGCGGGGAGACCCAGTACTTC	CASSPGDSGETQYF
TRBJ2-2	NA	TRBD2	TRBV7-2	TGTGCCAGCGGCGAGGGACAAACTAGCGGAACGCCCGGGGAGCTGTTTTTT	CASGEGQTSGTPGELFF
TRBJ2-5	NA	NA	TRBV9	TGTGCCAGCAGCGTAGGGGGAGTCCAAGAGACCCAGTACTTC	CASSVGGVQETQYF
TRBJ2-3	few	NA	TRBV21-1	TGTGCCAGCAGCACGTTAGCGGGAGGGTCTGGAGATACGCAGTATTTT	CASSTLAGGSGDTQYF
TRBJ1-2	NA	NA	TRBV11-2	TGTGCCAGCAGCTTCGACACTAACTATGGCTACACCTTC	CASSFDTNYGYTF
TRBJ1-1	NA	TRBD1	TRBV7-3	TGTGCCAGCAGCTTGACAGGGGTGGACACTGAAGCTTTCTTT	CASSLTGVDTEAFF
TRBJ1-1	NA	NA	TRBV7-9	TGTGCCAGCAGCTTAGGGGCGTCTGAAGCTTTCTTT	CASSLGASEAFF
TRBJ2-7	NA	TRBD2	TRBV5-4	TGTGCCAGCAGCACACGGACTAGCGGGAGTTCCTACGAGCAGTACTTC	CASSTRTSGSSYEQYF
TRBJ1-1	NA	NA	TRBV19	TGTGCCAGTAGTATATCCGGGTTGACTAGGGGGGGCACTGAAGCTTTCTTT	CASSISGLTRGGTEAFF
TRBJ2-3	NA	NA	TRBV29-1	TGCAGCGACTTAAACACAGATACGCAGTATTTT	CSDLNTDTQYF
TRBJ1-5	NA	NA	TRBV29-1	TGCAGCGTTGGGACAGCCCGGGGGCCCCAGCATTTT	CSVGTARGPQHF
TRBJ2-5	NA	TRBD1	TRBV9	TGTGCCAGCAGCCCCGGGACAGTTCAAGAGACCCAGTACTTC	CASSPGTVQETQYF
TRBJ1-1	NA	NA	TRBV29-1	TGCAGCGTGGTGCTCCAGGGGCGCCGGGGCACTGAAGCTTTCTTT	CSVVLQGRRGTEAFF
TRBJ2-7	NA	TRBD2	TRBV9	TGTGCCAGCAGCAATAGCGGGAGTGGCTACGAGCAGTACTTC	CASSNSGSGYEQYF
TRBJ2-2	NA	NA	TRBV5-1	TGCGCCAGCAGCACCAGAGGGGAGCTGTTTTTT	CASSTRGELFF
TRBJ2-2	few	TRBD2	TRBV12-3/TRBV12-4	TGTGCCATGGGAGGGGACGGCGGGGAGCTGTTTTTT	CAMGGDGGELFF
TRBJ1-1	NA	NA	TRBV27	TGTGCCAGCAGTCGATCAGTGAACACTGAAGCTTTCTTT	CASSRSVNTEAFF
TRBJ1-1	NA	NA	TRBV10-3	TGTGCCATCAGTGAGGAGATGTATGGGAACACTGAAGCTTTCTTT	CAISEEMYGNTEAFF
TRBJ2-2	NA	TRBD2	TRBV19	TGTGCCAGTAGTCCTTTGGTGCAGGGAGGGGACGGGGAGCTGTTTTTT	CASSPLVQGGDGELFF
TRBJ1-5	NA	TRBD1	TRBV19	TGTGCCAGTAGTTCTCCCTCCGGGACAGGGAACAATCAGCCCCAGCATTTT	CASSSPSGTGNNQPQHF
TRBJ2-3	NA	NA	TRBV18	TGTGCCAGCTCACCGACGTGGACAGACACAGATACGCAGTATTTT	CASSPTWTDTDTQYF
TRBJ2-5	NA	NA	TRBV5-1	TGCGCCAGCAGCGGAGGGCCTAAGGGGAGCAAAGAGACCCAGTACTTC	CASSGGPKGSKETQYF
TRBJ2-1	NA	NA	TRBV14	TGTGCCAGCAGCCGGGACTTTTACAATGAGCAGTTCTTC	CASSRDFYNEQFF
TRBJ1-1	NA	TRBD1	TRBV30	TGTGCCTGGAGTCCCGGACAGGGGGAAGCTTTCTTT	CAWSPGQGEAFF
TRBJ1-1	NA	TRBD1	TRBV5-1	TGCGCCAGCAGCTCGTGGACAGGGAACACTGAAGCTTTCTTT	CASSSWTGNTEAFF
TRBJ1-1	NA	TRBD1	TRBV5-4	TGTGCCAGCAGCCCGGGGGACAGGGTCGGCACTGAAGCTTTCTTT	CASSPGDRVGTEAFF
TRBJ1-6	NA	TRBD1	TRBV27	TGTGCCAGCAAACCGACAGGGTCATTTAATTCACCCCTCCACTTT	CASKPTGSFNSPLHF
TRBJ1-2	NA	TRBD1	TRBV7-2	TGTGCCAGCAGCTCACCGGGACAGGGGGACTATGGCTACACCTTC	CASSSPGQGDYGYTF
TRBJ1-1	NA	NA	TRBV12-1	TGTGCCAGCAGGCATAAGCCCATGACAGGGCCCACTGAAGCTTTCTTT	CASRHKPMTGPTEAFF
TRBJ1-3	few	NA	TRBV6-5	TGTGCCAGCAGTTACCAAGGGGGACGAGGAAACACCATATATTTT	CASSYQGGRGNTIYF
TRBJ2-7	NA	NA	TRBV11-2	TGTGCCAGCAGCCAGGATGTCTACGAGCAGTACTTC	CASSQDVYEQYF
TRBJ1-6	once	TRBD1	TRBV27	TGTGCCAGCAGTAAGAAAACACAGGGGAATTCACCCCTCCACTTT	CASSKKTQGNSPLHF
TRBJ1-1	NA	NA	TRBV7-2	TGTGCCAGCAGCTTACAAACAGGGTTGTCTAACACTGAAGCTTTCTTT	CASSLQTGLSNTEAFF
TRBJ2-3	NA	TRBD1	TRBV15	TGTGCCACCAGCAGAGATCGGACAGGATATTTCACAGATACGCAGTATTTT	CATSRDRTGYFTDTQYF
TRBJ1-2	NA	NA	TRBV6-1	TGTGCCAGCAGTGATAGAAGTAGCGGACGGTCTTATGGCTACACCTTC	CASSDRSSGRSYGYTF
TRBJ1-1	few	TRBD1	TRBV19	TGTGCCAGTAGTGCGAGACAGGGGGCGCGGAACACTGAAGCTTTCTTT	CASSARQGARNTEAFF
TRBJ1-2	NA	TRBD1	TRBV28	TGTGCCAGCAGTTTATTCGGGACAGGGGGTGCTAACTATGGCTACACCTTC	CASSLFGTGGANYGYTF
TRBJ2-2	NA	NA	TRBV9	TGTGCCAGCAGCGTAGGGGGGGTTGACCGGTTTTTAGCGAACACCGGGGAGCTGTTTTTT	CASSVGGVDRFLANTGELFF
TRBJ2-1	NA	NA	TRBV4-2	TGTGCCAGCAGCCACCGACGCAGGGCCAATGAGCAGTTCTTC	CASSHRRRANEQFF
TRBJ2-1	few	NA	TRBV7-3	TGTGCCAGCAGCTTAAAAGCGAGGGGGAGCTACAATGAGCAGTTCTTC	CASSLKARGSYNEQFF
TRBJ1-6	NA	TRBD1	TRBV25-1	TGTGCCAGCAGTGAACGGCCAGGGGGAAATTCACCCCTCCACTTT	CASSERPGGNSPLHF
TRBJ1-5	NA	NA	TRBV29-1	TGCAGCGTTGCTCGGGAGGGCAATCAGCCCCAGCATTTT	CSVAREGNQPQHF
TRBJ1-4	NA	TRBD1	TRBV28	TGTGCCAGCAGTGGTACAGGGGGAACTAATGAAAAACTGTTTTTT	CASSGTGGTNEKLFF
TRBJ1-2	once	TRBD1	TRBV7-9	TGTGCCAGCAGCTCCGGACAGGGACGCGGCACCTTC	CASSSGQGRGTF
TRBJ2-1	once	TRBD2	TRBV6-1	TGTGCCAGCAGTGCCGTTCTAGCGGGAGGGCGAAATGAGCAGTTCTTC	CASSAVLAGGRNEQFF
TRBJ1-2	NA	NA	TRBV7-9	TGTGCCAGCAGCTTTAGTACCGGGAACCAAGCTAACTATGGCTACACCTTC	CASSFSTGNQANYGYTF
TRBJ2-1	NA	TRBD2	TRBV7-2	TGTGCCAGCAGCAACCAAGGGACTAGCGCTTACAATGAGCAGTTCTTC	CASSNQGTSAYNEQFF
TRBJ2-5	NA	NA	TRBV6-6	NA	CASTSGQRKQETQYF
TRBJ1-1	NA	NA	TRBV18	TGTGCCAGCTCACTGATTGACAGAAACACTGAAGCTTTCTTT	CASSLIDRNTEAFF
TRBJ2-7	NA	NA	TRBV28	TGTGCCAGCAGTTTAGAGATGACTAGCTACGAGCAGTACTTC	CASSLEMTSYEQYF
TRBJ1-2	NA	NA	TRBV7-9	TGTGCCAGCAGCTTTCAGGTTGTGGGCTACACCTTC	CASSFQVVGYTF
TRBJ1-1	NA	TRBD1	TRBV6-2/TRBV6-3	TGTGCCAGCCGCCGGACAGGGGGTTCTGAAGCTTTCTTT	CASRRTGGSEAFF